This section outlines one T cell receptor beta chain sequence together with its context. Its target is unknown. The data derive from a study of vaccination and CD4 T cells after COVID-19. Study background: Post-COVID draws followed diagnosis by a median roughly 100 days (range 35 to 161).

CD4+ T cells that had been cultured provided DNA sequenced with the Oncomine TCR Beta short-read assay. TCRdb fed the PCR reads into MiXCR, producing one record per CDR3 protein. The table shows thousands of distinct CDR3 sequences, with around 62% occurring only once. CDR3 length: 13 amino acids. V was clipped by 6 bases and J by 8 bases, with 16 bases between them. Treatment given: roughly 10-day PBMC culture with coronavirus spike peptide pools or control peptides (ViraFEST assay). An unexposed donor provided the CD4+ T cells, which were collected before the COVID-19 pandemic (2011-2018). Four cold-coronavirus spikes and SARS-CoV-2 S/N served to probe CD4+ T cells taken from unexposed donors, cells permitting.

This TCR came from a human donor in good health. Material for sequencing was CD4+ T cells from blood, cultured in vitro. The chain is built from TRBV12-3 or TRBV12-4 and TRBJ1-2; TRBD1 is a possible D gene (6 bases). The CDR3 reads CASSSGTPRGYTF. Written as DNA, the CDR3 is TGTGCCAGCAGCTCCGGGACACCCCGGGGCTACACCTTC.